This T cell receptor beta chain was sequenced during a study of blood T cell repertoires in COVID-19. Study-wide context: Donors in the United States, Italy and Spain gave samples during acute or convalescent COVID-19. T cells, B-cell-depleted T cells, or PBMCs supplied cDNA or gDNA.

V dropped 4 bases and J dropped 1; count of bases not matched to a gene: 17. Germline CDR1 and CDR2: MNHNS and SASEGT. The CDR3 has 19 amino acids. Authors' methods: Reference gene primer amplification gave estimated nucleated cell counts. The table came from immunoSEQ multiplex PCR; TCRdb's copy has only in-frame clones and leaves some out. That table gives V, J and clone size, and the DNA gave D and trimming. The sample consists of about 130,000 clones, 84% of them appearing once. The V and J genes are TRBV6-1 and TRBJ1-1, with 8 positions matching TRBD1. The origin of this receptor is a woman under 40 who had recovered from COVID-19. Sequenced: peripheral blood. CDR3 in amino acids: CASSGKSTGGPLTNTEAFF. In nucleotides, the CDR3 is TGTGCCAGCAGTGGCAAATCTACAGGGGGTCCCCTTACGAACACTGAAGCTTTCTTT.